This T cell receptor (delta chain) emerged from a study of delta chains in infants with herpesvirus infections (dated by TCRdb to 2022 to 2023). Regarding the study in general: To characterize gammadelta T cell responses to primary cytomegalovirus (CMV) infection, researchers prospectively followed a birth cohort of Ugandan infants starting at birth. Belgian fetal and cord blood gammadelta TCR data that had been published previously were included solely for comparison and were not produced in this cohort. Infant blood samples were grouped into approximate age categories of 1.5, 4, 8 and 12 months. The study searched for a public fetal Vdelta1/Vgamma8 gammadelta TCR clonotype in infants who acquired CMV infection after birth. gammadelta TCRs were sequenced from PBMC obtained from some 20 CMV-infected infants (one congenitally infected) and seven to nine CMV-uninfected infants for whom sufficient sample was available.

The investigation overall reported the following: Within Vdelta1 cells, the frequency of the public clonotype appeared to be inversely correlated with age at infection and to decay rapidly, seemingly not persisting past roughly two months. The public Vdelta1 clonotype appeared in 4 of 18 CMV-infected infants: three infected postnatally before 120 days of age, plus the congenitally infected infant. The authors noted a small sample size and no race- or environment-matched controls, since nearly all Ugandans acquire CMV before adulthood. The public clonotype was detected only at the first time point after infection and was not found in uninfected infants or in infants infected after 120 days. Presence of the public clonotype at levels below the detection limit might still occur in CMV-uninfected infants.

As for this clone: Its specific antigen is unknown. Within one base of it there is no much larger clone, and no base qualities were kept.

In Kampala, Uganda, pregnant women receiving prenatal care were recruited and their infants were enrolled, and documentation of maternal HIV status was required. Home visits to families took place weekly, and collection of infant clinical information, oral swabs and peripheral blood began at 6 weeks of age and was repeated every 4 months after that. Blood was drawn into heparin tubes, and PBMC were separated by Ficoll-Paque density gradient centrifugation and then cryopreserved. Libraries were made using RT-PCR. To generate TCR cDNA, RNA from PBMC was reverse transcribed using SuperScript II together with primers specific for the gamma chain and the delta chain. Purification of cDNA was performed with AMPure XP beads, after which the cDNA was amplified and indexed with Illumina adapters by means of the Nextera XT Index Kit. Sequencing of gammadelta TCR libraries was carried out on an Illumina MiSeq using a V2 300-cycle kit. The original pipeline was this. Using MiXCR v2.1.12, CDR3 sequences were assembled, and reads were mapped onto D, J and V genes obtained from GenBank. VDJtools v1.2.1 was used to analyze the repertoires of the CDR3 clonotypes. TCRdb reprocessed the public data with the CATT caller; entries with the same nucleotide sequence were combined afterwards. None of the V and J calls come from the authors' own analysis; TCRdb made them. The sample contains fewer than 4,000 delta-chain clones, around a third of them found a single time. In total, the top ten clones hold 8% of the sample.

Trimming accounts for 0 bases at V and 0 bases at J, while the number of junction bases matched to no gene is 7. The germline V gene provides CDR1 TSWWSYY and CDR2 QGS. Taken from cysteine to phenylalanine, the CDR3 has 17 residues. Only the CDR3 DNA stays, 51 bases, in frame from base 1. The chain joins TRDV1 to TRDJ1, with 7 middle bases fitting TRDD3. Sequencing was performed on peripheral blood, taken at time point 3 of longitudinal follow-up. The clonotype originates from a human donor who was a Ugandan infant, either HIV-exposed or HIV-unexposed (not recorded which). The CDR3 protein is CALGELDVLGNTDKLIF. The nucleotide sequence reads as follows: TGTGCTCTTGGGGAACTAGACGTACTGGGGAACACCGATAAACTCATCTTT.